These 23 T cell receptor beta chains were sequenced from one sample in a study of Ad26.COV2.S vaccination and SARS-CoV-2 variants. The repertoire was sequenced with immunoSEQ multiplex PCR; TCRdb's copy has only in-frame clones and lacks some. The repertoire holds a few hundred thousand clones, with about 83% as singletons. Treatment here: 15 to 20 received Ad26.COV2.S at low or high dose, single or two shots; about 5 received placebo; per-sample allocation not given. The study sampled participants on day 63 after the first vaccine or placebo injection. Sequencing used peripheral blood, obtained in a trial of Ad26.COV2.S vaccine versus placebo. The origin of the receptors is a person aged 18 to 65 who received the Ad26.COV2.S COVID-19 vaccine or a placebo.

The chain carries TRBV27 and TRBJ1-5; possibly TRBD1 for D (5 bases). The germline V and J ends were trimmed by 5 bases and 0 bases, with 14 bases remaining between them. Germline loops: CDR1 MNHEY, CDR2 SMNVEV (reference sequence). The CDR3 is 16 amino acids. Here the CDR3 reads CASSPKGRASNQPQHF. The DNA of the CDR3 is TGTGCCAGCAGTCCAAAGGGGCGGGCTAGCAATCAGCCCCAGCATTTT.

This rearrangement joins TRBV30 to TRBJ1-2; D gene ambiguous. Trimming pared 0 bases from V and 4 bases from J, leaving 12 bases between. The CDR3 extends over 14 amino acids. The germline gives CDR1 GTSNPN, CDR2 SVGIG (reference sequence). The CDR3 nucleotides are TGTGCCTGGAGTGTACCGGCAGCACTCTATGGCTACACCTTC. This codes for CAWSVPAALYGYTF.

The genes are TRBV5-6 and TRBJ2-2; TRBD1 might be the D (5 bases). Germline lookup yields CDR1 SGHDT and CDR2 YYEEEE. Trimming pared 0 bases from V and 4 bases from J, leaving 13 bases between. The CDR3 contains 16 residues. DNA for the CDR3: TGTGCCAGCAGCTTGGTTGGAAGAAGGGGCACCGGGGAGCTGTTTTTT. Translation gives CASSLVGRRGTGELFF.

The CDR3 loop is CASSFREGYTEAFF. The CDR3 region has the DNA TGTGCCAGCAGTTTCAGGGAAGGGTACACTGAAGCTTTCTTT. The genes are TRBV3-1 (or the pseudogene TRBV3-2) and TRBJ1-1, with D perhaps matching TRBD1 (5 bases). The CDR3 covers 14 residues. Germline CDR1 and CDR2: LGHDT and YNNKEL (reference sequence). V dropped 6 bases and J dropped 3 bases, with 14 bases sitting between them.

The rearrangement uses TRBV7-8 and TRBJ1-5, with D uncertain. Germline CDR1 SGHVS, CDR2 FQNEAQ. V was clipped by 3 bases and J by 5 bases, with 14 bases between them. This CDR3 is built from 15 residues. The DNA of the CDR3 is TGTGCCAGCAGCTTTCGGAGGGCGGGCGATCAGCCCCAGCATTTT. The encoded protein is CASSFRRAGDQPQHF.

V usage is TRBV19 and J usage is TRBJ2-2; D may be TRBD1 (7 bases). Germline V gene lookup returns CDR1 LNHDA and CDR2 SQIVND (reference sequence). Trimming cost V 3 bases and J 6 bases, with 23 bases left between them. The CDR3 extends over 18 amino acids. CDR3 coding DNA: TGTGCCAGTAGTATCAGGGGGACTCTTCGATGGTTAGCCGGGGAGCTGTTTTTT. Protein: CASSIRGTLRWLAGELFF.

This clone was seen only a few times. The chain couples TRBV4-3 to TRBJ1-2; possible D gene TRBD1, 5 bases. Trimming took 1 base from V and 4 from J, leaving 13 bases between them. The CDR3 is made up of 15 amino acids. Germline CDR1 LGHNA, CDR2 YSLEER. CDR3 coding DNA: TGCGCCAGCAGCCAAGCCAGGGCCGGTTTCTATGGCTACACCTTC. As protein: CASSQARAGFYGYTF.

CDR3 DNA: TGTGCCAGCAGTGCCCAACCCCTCCGGGACAGGGGTGGCTACACCTTC. Its protein product is CASSAQPLRDRGGYTF. The V gene is TRBV27, the J gene TRBJ1-2, with 10 bases identical to TRBD1. With V trimmed by 5 bases and J by 7 bases, 13 bases remained unmatched. CDR1 is MNHEY, CDR2 SMNVEV, per germline (reference sequence). The CDR3 loop spans 16 amino acids.

This chain uses TRBV27 with TRBJ1-2; possible D gene TRBD1, 6 bases. V lost 6 bases and J 4 bases, leaving 12 bases between the germline ends. The germline gives CDR1 MNHEY, CDR2 SMNVEV (reference sequence). The CDR3 covers 13 residues. The CDR3: CASRVTGSYGYTF. CDR3 in DNA: TGTGCCAGCAGAGTGACAGGCTCCTATGGCTACACCTTC.

This chain joins TRBV5-1 and TRBJ1-3; possibly TRBD1 for D (5 bases). Trimming removed 4 bases at V and 4 bases at J, with 15 bases between. The germline V gene encodes CDR1 SGHRS and CDR2 YFSETQ. The CDR3 totals 15 residues. The CDR3 loop reads CASSVFGGTGNTIYF. The CDR3 DNA reads TGCGCCAGCAGCGTTTTCGGGGGGACGGGAAACACCATATATTTT.

V and J are TRBV29-1 and TRBJ1-2, with D perhaps matching TRBD1 (5 bases). Trimming cost V 0 bases and J 12 bases, with 17 bases left between them. This CDR3 spans 13 amino acids. Germline V gives CDR1 SQVTM, CDR2 ANQGSEA. CDR3: CSVEDQPSAGHTF. The CDR3 bases are TGCAGCGTTGAAGATCAGCCCAGCGCAGGGCACACCTTC.

The chain joins TRBV10-3 to TRBJ2-1, with 9 bases lining up with TRBD2. Germline V gene lookup returns CDR1 ENHRY and CDR2 SYGVKD. J lost 4 bases, V lost 0 bases, and 4 bases had no gene match. This CDR3 region has 16 residues. The CDR3 loop reads CAISESLAGSYNEQFF. The CDR3 DNA sequence: TGTGCCATCAGTGAGTCACTAGCGGGTTCTTACAATGAGCAGTTCTTC.

The chain links TRBV19 to TRBJ1-2, with 9 bases lining up with TRBD1. V was pared by 8 bases and J by 8 bases, with 12 bases of the junction left unmatched. CDR1 and CDR2 from the germline V gene are LNHDA and SQIVND (reference sequence). This CDR3 comprises 14 residues. CDR3: CASLPTGGAGGYTF. The CDR3 coding sequence is TGTGCCAGTCTTCCTACAGGGGGCGCAGGGGGCTACACCTTC. Complete variable domain (other parts from reference TRBV19 and TRBJ1-2): DGGITQSPKYLFRKEGQNVTLSCEQNLNHDAMYWYRQDPGQGLRLIYYSQIVNDFQKGDIAEGYSVSREKKESFPLTVTSAQKNPTAFYLCASLPTGGAGGYTFGSGTRLTVV.

The CDR3 region is CASSYSSLDTQYF. In nucleotides, the CDR3 is TGTGCCAGCAGTTACTCTTCCTTAGATACGCAGTATTTT. V and J are TRBV6-2 or TRBV6-3 and TRBJ2-3, with unresolved D. This CDR3 contains 13 residues. Germline CDR1 and CDR2: MNHEY and SVGEGT. Between the trimmed V and J ends, which lost 0 bases and 5 bases, there was a span of 6 bases.

The chain uses TRBV4-1 and TRBJ2-1; tentatively, D is TRBD2 (5 bases). Trimming shortened V by 4 bases and J by 7 bases, and 17 bases separated the two germline ends. The length of the CDR3 is 15 residues. Germline assignment: CDR1 MGHRA and CDR2 YSYEKL. CDR3 sequence reads: CASSRLVGSGNEQFF. DNA of the CDR3: TGCGCCAGCAGCCGGTTGGTGGGATCGGGGAATGAGCAGTTCTTC.

This sequence joins TRBV15 and TRBJ2-2, with a weak D call TRBD1 (6 bases). Germline CDR1 and CDR2: LNHNV and YYDKDF (reference sequence). The CDR3 has 17 residues. V gave up 1 base and J gave up 0 bases, with 12 bases separating them. The CDR3 sequence: CATSRVRRTANTGELFF. The CDR3 nucleotides read TGTGCCACCAGCAGAGTGAGACGGACAGCGAACACCGGGGAGCTGTTTTTT.

This clone was counted at least ten times. The J gene is TRBJ2-1, the V gene TRBV4-3, with 9 bases aligning to TRBD2. The CDR3 is 17 residues long. J lost 3 bases, V lost 0 bases, and 6 bases had no gene match. Germline V gene lookup returns CDR1 LGHNA and CDR2 YSLEER. The chain's CDR3 is CASSQDRAGGLYNEQFF. CDR3 bases: TGCGCCAGCAGCCAAGATCGGGCGGGGGGGCTCTACAATGAGCAGTTCTTC.

This clone was counted once. The gene calls are TRBV10-2 and TRBJ2-2; TRBD2 matches 9 bases. The length of the CDR3 is 16 residues. The germline V gene encodes CDR1 WSHSY and CDR2 SAAADI. With V trimmed by 5 bases and J by 3 bases, 7 bases remained unmatched. The CDR3 coding sequence is TGCGCCAGCAGTCTGGTAGCGGGAGTCGACACCGGGGAGCTGTTTTTT. This sequence encodes CASSLVAGVDTGELFF.

The V and J genes are TRBV24-1 and TRBJ2-3, with TRBD2 matching 11 bases. Germline V gene data show CDR1 as KGHDR and CDR2 as SFDVKD. Trimming removed 4 bases from V and 5 bases from J; junction bases left unmatched: 13. The CDR3 runs 18 residues. This CDR3 reads CATSDSALAGALGDTQYF. The CDR3 bases are TGTGCCACCAGTGACTCCGCACTAGCGGGGGCACTCGGAGATACGCAGTATTTT.

This chain links TRBV14 with TRBJ2-3, with 9 nucleotides matching TRBD2. V was clipped by 8 bases and J by 8 bases; unmatched bases: 8. The CDR3 spans 13 residues. Germline V gene data show CDR1 as SGHDN and CDR2 as FVKESK. In DNA form, the CDR3 reads TGTGCCAGCTCTAGCGGGACAGACCCTACGCAGTATTTT. Amino acids: CASSSGTDPTQYF.

This CDR3 is CATSSHGYTF. The CDR3 DNA reads as TGTGCCACCAGCTCTCATGGCTACACCTTC. The genes are TRBV15 and TRBJ1-2; no clear D gene. Trimming shortened V by 5 bases and J by 6 bases, and 4 bases separated the two germline ends. Germline loops: CDR1 LNHNV, CDR2 YYDKDF (reference sequence). The CDR3 is 10 residues long. The variable domain in full, with the rest retrieved from reference TRBV15 and TRBJ1-2, is DAMVIQNPRYQVTQFGKPVTLSCSQTLNHNVMYWYQQKSSQAPKLLFHYYDKDFNNEADTPDNFQSRRPNTSFCFLDIRSPGLGDTAMYLCATSSHGYTFGSGTRLTVV.

V gene TRBV18 combines with J gene TRBJ2-7; the D is unclear. The CDR3 is 14 amino acids. Between the trimmed V and J ends, which lost 2 bases and 5 bases, there was a span of 13 bases. CDR1 is KGHSH and CDR2 is LQKENI in the germline V gene. The CDR3 DNA is TGTGCCAGCTCACCATTAAGCTATGGGGACGAGCAGTACTTC. This encodes CASSPLSYGDEQYF.

The rearrangement links TRBV9 to TRBJ1-4; 8 nucleotides agree with TRBD1. Germline assignment: CDR1 SGDLS and CDR2 YYNGEE. The CDR3 covers 15 residues. V shed 8 bases and J 0 bases; nucleotides not matched to a gene: 6. CDR3 sequence reads: CAREDRDATNEKLFF. The CDR3 DNA reads as TGTGCCAGGGAGGACAGGGACGCAACTAATGAAAAACTGTTTTTT.